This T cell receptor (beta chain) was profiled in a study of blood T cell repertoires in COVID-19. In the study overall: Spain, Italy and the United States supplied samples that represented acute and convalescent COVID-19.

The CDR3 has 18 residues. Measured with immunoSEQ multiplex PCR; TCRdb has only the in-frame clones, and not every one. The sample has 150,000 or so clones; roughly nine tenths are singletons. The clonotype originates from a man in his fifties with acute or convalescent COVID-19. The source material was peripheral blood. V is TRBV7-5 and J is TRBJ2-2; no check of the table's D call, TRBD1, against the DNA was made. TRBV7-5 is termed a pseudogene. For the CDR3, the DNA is TGTGTCAGAAGGTGCCTGTTTCCGTTGGGCTCGAACACCGGGGAGCTGTTTTTT. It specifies CVRRCLFPLGSNTGELFF.